This T cell receptor beta chain was captured by sequencing in a study of OX40 agonist ivuxolimab in advanced cancers. Notes on the study in general: Low normalized T-cell clonal expansion was additionally recorded for some nonresponders. Average numbers of expanded clones were greater in CD8+ T cells than in CD4+.

Details on this clone: What it binds is unknown.

Method: immunoSEQ multiplex PCR; TCRdb's copy keeps in-frame clones and lacks some. The sample lists 50,000 or so clones, 85% to 90% occurring once. The germline V gene has CDR1 SGHVS and CDR2 FQNEAQ. The CDR3 is 15 amino acids. J gave up 6 bases and V 0 bases, and 5 bases lay outside the gene matches. The receptor was derived from an adult with an advanced solid tumor such as melanoma, head and neck, liver or kidney cancer. This chain uses TRBV7-8 with TRBJ1-5, with 7 bases lining up with TRBD1. The input for sequencing was CD4+ or CD8+ T cells sorted from blood, taken in a trial of the OX40 agonist ivuxolimab. DNA for the CDR3: TGTGCCAGCAGCTTAGCGGTACAGGGGTTTCAGCCCCAGCATTTT. This gives the protein CASSLAVQGFQPQHF.